This TCR beta chain comes out of a study of T cell responses to AZD1222 COVID-19 vaccine. Germline V gene lookup returns CDR1 MRHNA and CDR2 SNTAGT. The V end lost 7 bases, the J end lost 6 bases, and 13 bases lay between the germline ends. The CDR3 contains 14 residues. The data were produced by immunoSEQ multiplex PCR, yet TCRdb's version contains in-frame clones alone and is incomplete. The sample has roughly 110,000 clones, about 90% seen once. The TCR was taken from an adult who received the AZD1222 COVID-19 vaccine. The specimen comprised peripheral blood, sampled 28 days after the second AZD1222 dose. V and J are TRBV6-4 and TRBJ1-6, with a tentative D call TRBD1 (5 bases). CDR3 sequence: CASNSGPINSPLHF. The CDR3 DNA reads TGTGCCAGCAACTCGGGACCGATTAATTCACCCCTCCACTTT.